This T cell receptor beta chain originates from a study of OX40 agonist ivuxolimab in advanced cancers. Findings and caveats of the study: Among some nonresponders, normalized T-cell clonal expansion was also low. CD8+ T cells showed, on average, more clonal expansion than CD4+ cells.

From germline, CDR1 is SEHNR and CDR2 FQNEAQ (reference sequence). The V end lost 3 bases, the J end lost 9 bases, and 12 bases lay between the germline ends. The CDR3 runs to 13 residues. Remarks on this clone: Its antigen is not known.

This table comes from immunoSEQ multiplex PCR, and its TCRdb copy is limited to in-frame clones, with some not included. The sample contains tens of thousands of clones, about 91% of which appear only once. Sequenced material: CD4+ or CD8+ T cells sorted from blood, taken in a trial of the OX40 agonist ivuxolimab. This rearrangement joins TRBV7-9 to TRBJ2-1; possible D gene TRBD2, 5 bases. This TCR came from an adult with an advanced solid tumor such as melanoma, head and neck, liver or kidney cancer. The CDR3, as DNA: TGTGCCAGCAGCTTTTCGGCGGGTGGTGAGCAGTTCTTC. This encodes CASSFSAGGEQFF.